This T cell receptor (beta chain) was captured by sequencing in a study of blood T cells in healthy people across ages. Concerning this clonotype: Its antigen remains unknown.

Study results and limitations: Strong correlation existed between TCR beta diversity and naive T cell percentage.

V lost 1 base to trimming and J lost 6 bases, with 12 bases between them. The germline V gene has CDR1 GTSNPN and CDR2 SVGIG (reference sequence). The CDR3 totals 13 residues. Sample-barcoded 5' priming and a J-beta primer mix drove a second PCR of 7 to 11 cycles. All samples yielded 2.5 million or more CDR3-containing paired-end reads. TCRdb reprocessed the 5' RACE reads with MiXCR, giving one entry per CDR3 protein. The repertoire holds 630,000 or so distinct CDR3 sequences, about 34% seen once, with 15% in the top ten. V gene TRBV30 combines with J gene TRBJ1-2; D is unclear. Specimen: blood. The clonotype originates from a woman over 75 in good health. CDR3 in amino acids: CAWSGGRIHGYTF. The CDR3 nucleotides read TGTGCCTGGAGTGGCGGGAGAATCCATGGCTACACCTTC.